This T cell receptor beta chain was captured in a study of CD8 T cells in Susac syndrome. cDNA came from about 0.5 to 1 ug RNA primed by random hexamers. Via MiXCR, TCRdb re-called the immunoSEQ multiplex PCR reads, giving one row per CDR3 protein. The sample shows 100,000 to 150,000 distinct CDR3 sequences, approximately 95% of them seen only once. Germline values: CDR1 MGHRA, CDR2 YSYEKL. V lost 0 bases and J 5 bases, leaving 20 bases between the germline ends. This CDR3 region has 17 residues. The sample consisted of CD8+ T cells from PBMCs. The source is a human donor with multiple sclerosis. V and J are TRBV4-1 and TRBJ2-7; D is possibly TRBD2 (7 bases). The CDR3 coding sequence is TGCGCCAGCAGCCAAGATCATGTCGCGGGGGCCCCGGACGAGCAGTACTTC. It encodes CASSQDHVAGAPDEQYF.